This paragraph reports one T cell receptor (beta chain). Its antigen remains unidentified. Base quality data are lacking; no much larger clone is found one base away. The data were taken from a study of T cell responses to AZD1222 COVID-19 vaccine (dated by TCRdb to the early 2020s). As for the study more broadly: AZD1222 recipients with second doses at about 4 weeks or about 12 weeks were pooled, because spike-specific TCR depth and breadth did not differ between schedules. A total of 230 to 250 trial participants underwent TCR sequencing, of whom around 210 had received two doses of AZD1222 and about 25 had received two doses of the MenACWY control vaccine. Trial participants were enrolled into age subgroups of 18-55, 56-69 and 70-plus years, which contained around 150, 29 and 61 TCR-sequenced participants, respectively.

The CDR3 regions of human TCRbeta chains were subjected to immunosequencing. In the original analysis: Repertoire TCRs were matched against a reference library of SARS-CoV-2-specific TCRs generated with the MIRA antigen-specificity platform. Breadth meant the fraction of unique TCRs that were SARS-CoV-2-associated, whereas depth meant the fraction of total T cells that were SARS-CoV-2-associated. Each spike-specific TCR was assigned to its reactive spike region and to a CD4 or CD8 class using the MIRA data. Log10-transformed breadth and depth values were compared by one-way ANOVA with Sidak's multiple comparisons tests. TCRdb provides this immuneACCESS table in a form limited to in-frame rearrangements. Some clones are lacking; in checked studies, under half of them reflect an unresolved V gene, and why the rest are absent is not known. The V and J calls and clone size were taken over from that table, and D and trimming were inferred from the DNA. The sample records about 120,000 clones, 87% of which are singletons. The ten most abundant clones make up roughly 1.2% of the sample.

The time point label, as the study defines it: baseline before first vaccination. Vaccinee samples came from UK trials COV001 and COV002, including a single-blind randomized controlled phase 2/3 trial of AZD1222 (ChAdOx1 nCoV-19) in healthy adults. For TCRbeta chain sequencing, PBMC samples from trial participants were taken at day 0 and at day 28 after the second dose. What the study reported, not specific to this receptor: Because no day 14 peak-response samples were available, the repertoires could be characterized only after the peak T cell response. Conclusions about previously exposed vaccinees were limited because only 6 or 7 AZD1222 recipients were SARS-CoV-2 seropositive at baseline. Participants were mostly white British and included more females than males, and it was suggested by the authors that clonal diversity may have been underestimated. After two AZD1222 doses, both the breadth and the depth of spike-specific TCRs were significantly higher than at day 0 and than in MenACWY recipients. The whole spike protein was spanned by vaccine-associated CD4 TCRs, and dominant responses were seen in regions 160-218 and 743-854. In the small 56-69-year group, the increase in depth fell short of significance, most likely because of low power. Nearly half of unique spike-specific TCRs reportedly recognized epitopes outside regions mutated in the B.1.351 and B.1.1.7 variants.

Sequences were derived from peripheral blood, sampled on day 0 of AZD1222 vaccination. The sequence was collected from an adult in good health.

The nucleotide sequence is TGTGCCAGTAGGGCCCAGGGAGAACAGCCCCAGCATTTT. Translated, it reads CASRAQGEQPQHF. In this chain, TRBV19 is recombined with TRBJ1-5; a weak D assignment points to TRBD1 (5 bases agree). V sheds 6 bases and J sheds 7 bases, leaving 13 bases between their ends. CDR1 and CDR2 are drawn from the germline V gene (reference sequence): LNHDA, SQIVND. Taken from cysteine to phenylalanine, the CDR3 has 13 residues. Only the CDR3 DNA stays, 39 bases, in frame from base 1.